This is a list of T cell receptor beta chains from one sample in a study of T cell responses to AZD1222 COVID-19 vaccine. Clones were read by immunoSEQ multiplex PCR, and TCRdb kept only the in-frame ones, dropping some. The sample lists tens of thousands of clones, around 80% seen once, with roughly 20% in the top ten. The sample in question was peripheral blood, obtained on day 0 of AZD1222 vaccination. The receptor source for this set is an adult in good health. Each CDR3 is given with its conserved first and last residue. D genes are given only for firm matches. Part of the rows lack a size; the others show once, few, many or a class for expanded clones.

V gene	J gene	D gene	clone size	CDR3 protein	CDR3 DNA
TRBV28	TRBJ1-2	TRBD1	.	CASFDRDRGFGYTF	TGTGCCAGCTTCGACCGGGACAGGGGCTTTGGCTACACCTTC
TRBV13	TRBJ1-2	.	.	CASSLGRDAYGYTF	TGTGCCAGCAGCTTAGGCCGGGATGCTTATGGCTACACCTTC
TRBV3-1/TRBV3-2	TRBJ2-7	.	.	CASSPAGGAKAYEQYF	TGTGCCAGCAGCCCCGCGGGCGGTGCGAAGGCCTACGAGCAGTACTTC
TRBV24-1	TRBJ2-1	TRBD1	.	CATSPGQGRDNEQFF	TGTGCCACCAGCCCGGGACAGGGGAGGGACAATGAGCAGTTCTTC
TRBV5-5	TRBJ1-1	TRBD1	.	CASSLVLRGAEAFF	TGTGCCAGCAGCTTGGTCCTCAGGGGGGCTGAAGCTTTCTTT
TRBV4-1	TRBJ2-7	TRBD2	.	CASSRGTSGIYEQYF	TGCGCCAGCAGCCGTGGGACTAGCGGGATTTACGAGCAGTACTTC
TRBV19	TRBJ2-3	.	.	CASKSSSSTDTQYF	TGTGCCAGTAAGTCGTCCTCTAGCACAGATACGCAGTATTTT
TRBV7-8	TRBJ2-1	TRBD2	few	CASSLRLLAGGPNEQFF	TGTGCCAGCAGCTTAAGGCTACTAGCGGGAGGGCCCAATGAGCAGTTCTTC
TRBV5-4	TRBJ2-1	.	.	CASSRDFSTYNEQFF	TGTGCCAGCAGTAGGGACTTCTCCACCTACAATGAGCAGTTCTTC
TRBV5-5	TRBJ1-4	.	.	CASSSSWHHEKLFF	TGTGCCAGCAGCTCATCCTGGCACCATGAAAAACTGTTTTTT
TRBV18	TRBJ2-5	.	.	CASSRDLQETQYF	TGTGCCAGCTCAAGGGACCTTCAAGAGACCCAGTACTTC
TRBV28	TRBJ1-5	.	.	CASTPMVGNQPQHF	TGTGCCAGCACTCCCATGGTGGGCAATCAGCCCCAGCATTTT
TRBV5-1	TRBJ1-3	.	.	CASSTGHSGNTIYF	TGCGCCAGCAGCACAGGGCACTCTGGAAACACCATATATTTT
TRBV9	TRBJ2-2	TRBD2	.	CASSVDVAGYTGELFF	TGTGCCAGCAGCGTAGATGTAGCGGGGTATACCGGGGAGCTGTTTTTT
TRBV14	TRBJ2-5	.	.	CASSQSTQTFIQETQYF	TGTGCCAGCAGCCAATCCACCCAGACTTTTATACAAGAGACCCAGTACTTC
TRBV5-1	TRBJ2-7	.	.	CASSLGGQFDEQYF	TGCGCCAGCAGCTTGGGGGGACAATTCGACGAGCAGTACTTC
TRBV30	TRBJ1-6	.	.	CAWSPGTYNSPLHF	TGTGCCTGGAGTCCGGGAACCTATAATTCACCCCTCCACTTT
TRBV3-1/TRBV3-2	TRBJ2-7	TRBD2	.	CASNREQRAGGPISYEQYF	TGTGCCAGCAACCGAGAACAAAGAGCGGGAGGGCCGATCTCCTACGAGCAGTACTTC
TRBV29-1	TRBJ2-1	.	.	CSVVFSSGDSYNEQFF	TGCAGCGTTGTTTTCAGTTCGGGGGACTCCTACAATGAGCAGTTCTTC
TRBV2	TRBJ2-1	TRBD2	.	CASTRLAGEEGEQFF	TGTGCCAGCACCAGACTAGCGGGAGAGGAGGGTGAGCAGTTCTTC
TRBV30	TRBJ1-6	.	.	CAWSYPGPQAPLHF	TGTGCCTGGAGTTATCCGGGCCCTCAAGCACCCCTCCACTTT
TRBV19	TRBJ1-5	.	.	CASSLRRGVGQPQHF	TGTGCCAGTAGCCTACGGCGGGGGGTAGGTCAGCCCCAGCATTTT
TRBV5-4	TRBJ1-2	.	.	CASSLGASNYGYTF	TGTGCCAGCAGCTTAGGGGCGAGCAACTATGGCTACACCTTC
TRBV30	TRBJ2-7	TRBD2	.	CAWKVTAGSEQYF	TGTGCCTGGAAAGTAACAGCGGGGAGCGAGCAGTACTTC
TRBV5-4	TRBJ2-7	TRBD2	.	CASRFGGGTSYEQYF	TGTGCCAGCAGGTTTGGGGGAGGGACCTCCTACGAGCAGTACTTC
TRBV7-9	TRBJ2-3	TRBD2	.	CASSLLLAVGTDTQYF	TGTGCCAGCAGCTTATTACTAGCGGTGGGCACAGATACGCAGTATTTT
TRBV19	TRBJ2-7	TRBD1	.	CASSDRALTYEQYF	TGTGCCAGTAGTGACAGGGCTCTAACCTACGAGCAGTACTTC
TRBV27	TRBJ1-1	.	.	CASSLGRDTEAFF	TGTGCCAGCAGTTTGGGACGGGACACTGAAGCTTTCTTT
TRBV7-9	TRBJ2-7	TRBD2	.	CATTTLAGGWEQYF	TGTGCCACCACGACGCTAGCGGGAGGTTGGGAGCAGTACTTC
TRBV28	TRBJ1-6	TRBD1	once	CASSPPGGPLHF	TGTGCCAGCAGTCCGCCAGGGGGTCCCCTCCACTTT
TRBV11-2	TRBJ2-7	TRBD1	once	CASSLDRGTGGYEQYF	TGTGCCAGCAGCTTAGATCGAGGGACAGGGGGCTACGAGCAGTACTTC
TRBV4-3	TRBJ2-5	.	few	CASSQAGAGEETQYF	TGCGCCAGCAGCCAAGCGGGAGCGGGTGAAGAGACCCAGTACTTC
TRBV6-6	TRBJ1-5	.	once	CASSYSWGSRQPQHF	TGTGCCAGCAGTTACTCGTGGGGTAGCCGTCAGCCCCAGCATTTT
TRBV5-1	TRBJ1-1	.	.	CASSLGPNLEAFF	TGCGCCAGCAGCTTGGGACCGAATCTTGAAGCTTTCTTT
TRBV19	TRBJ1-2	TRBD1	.	CASSPGTGYGYTF	TGTGCCAGTAGTCCCGGGACAGGCTATGGCTACACCTTC